Shown below are 23 T cell receptor beta chains from a single sample sequenced in a study of T-cell reconstitution after alpha-beta-depleted transplantation in children. This sample's TCRbeta library carried unique molecular identifier barcodes. TCRdb independently ran MiXCR on the PCR reads; one entry per CDR3 protein. Among around 300,000 distinct CDR3 sequences, roughly 12% were seen once, and the ten largest hold 23%. Material: peripheral blood, obtained 180 days after TCRalphabeta/CD19-depleted stem cell transplant. The receptors stem from a male patient aged 2 to 10 who had a stem cell transplant for chronic granulomatous disease, so the T cells may come from the graft donor.

Many counts were recorded for this clonotype. The CDR3, as DNA: TGTGCCAGCAGCTTGGGGCCGACAGGGTTCTCCTACAATGAGCAGTTCTTC. Translation: CASSLGPTGFSYNEQFF. This sequence joins TRBV7-2 and TRBJ2-1; 7 bases map to TRBD1. V dropped 3 bases and J dropped 0; count of bases not matched to a gene: 8. Germline values: CDR1 SGHTA, CDR2 FQGNSA. CDR3 length: 17 residues.

This clonotype occurred many times. The chain joins TRBV12-3 or TRBV12-4 to TRBJ2-5; D remains unclear. The CDR3 extends over 14 amino acids. The ends were cut back, 5 bases at V and 1 base at J, with 11 bases in the middle. The chain's CDR3 is CASSPTRIQETQYF. CDR3 nucleotides: TGTGCCAGCAGTCCGACTCGGATCCAAGAGACCCAGTACTTC.

Concerning this clonotype: One junction end does not reproduce the germline sequence, and a read error may be involved. The rearrangement joins TRBV20-1 to TRBJ1-4; tentatively, D is TRBD1 (5 bases). The CDR3 consists of 16 residues. Germline CDR1 and CDR2: DFQATT and SNEGSKA (reference sequence). This chain's CDR3 is CSARDKAIATNDKLFF. The CDR3 nucleotides are TGCAGTGCTAGGGACAAGGCCATAGCAACTAATGATAAACTGTTTTTT.

This clonotype showed up many times. The chain combines TRBV5-1 with TRBJ2-1; D remains unclear. The CDR3 has 13 amino acids. Trimming took 1 base from V and 7 from J, leaving 9 bases between them. Germline CDR1 is SGHRS and CDR2 is YFSETQ. The CDR3 DNA sequence: TGCGCCAGCAGCTTGCGATGGGGAAATGAGCAGTTCTTC. Translated: CASSLRWGNEQFF.

Details on this clonotype: Its ends do not fully match the called genes, so a read error is possible. This rearrangement joins TRBV27 to TRBJ2-1; 8 bases are a match to TRBD1. Germline CDR1 reads MNHEY; CDR2 reads SMNVEV (reference sequence). The CDR3 spans 15 residues. The CDR3 reads CTSCFGQGSYNEQFF. The CDR3 coding sequence is TGTACCAGCTGTTTCGGACAGGGATCCTACAATGAGCAGTTCTTC.

The gene calls are TRBV11-1 and TRBJ2-5, with 7 nucleotides matching TRBD1. The germline V gene encodes CDR1 SGHAT and CDR2 FQDESV (reference sequence). V shed 5 bases and J 5 bases; nucleotides not matched to a gene: 11. The CDR3 is 15 amino acids. CDR3 in amino acids: CASSPRQGSRETQYF. CDR3 bases: TGTGCCAGCAGCCCCCGACAGGGAAGCAGGGAGACCCAGTACTTC.

Only a few counts were recorded for this clonotype. The chain employs TRBV3-1 and TRBJ2-2; 9 nucleotides align to TRBD2. With V trimmed by 1 base and J by 3 bases, 9 bases remained unmatched. The V gene's germline CDR1 is LGHDT and CDR2 YNNKEL (reference sequence). The CDR3 totals 18 residues. CDR3 protein: CASSQGPGLASDTGELFF. The CDR3 DNA sequence: TGTGCCAGCAGCCAAGGGCCTGGACTAGCGAGCGACACCGGGGAGCTGTTTTTT. The variable domain in full, with the rest retrieved from reference TRBV3-1 and TRBJ2-2, is DTAVSQTPKYLVTQMGNDKSIKCEQNLGHDTMYWYKQDSKKFLKIMFSYNNKELIINETVPNRFSPKSPDKAHLNLHINSLELGDSAVYFCASSQGPGLASDTGELFFGEGSRLTVL.

This clonotype was seen repeatedly, ten times or more. J is TRBJ1-1 and V is TRBV5-1, with 7 nucleotides matching TRBD1. Trimming cost V 0 bases and J 8 bases; bases outside gene matches: 7. This CDR3 contains 14 residues. CDR1 and CDR2 (germline): SGHRS, YFSETQ. In DNA, the CDR3 is TGCGCCAGCAGCTTGGGCCCAGGGGGGACAGAAGCTTTCTTT. Encoded protein: CASSLGPGGTEAFF.

This clonotype was observed at least ten times. The chain joins TRBV29-1 to TRBJ1-6; no reliable D call. Trimming removed 6 bases at V and 7 bases at J, with 16 bases between. Germline V gives CDR1 SQVTM, CDR2 ANQGSEA. The CDR3 loop spans 14 amino acids. Here the CDR3 reads CSVQERPNNSPLHF. CDR3 nucleotides: TGCAGCGTGCAAGAACGGCCCAACAATTCACCCCTCCACTTT.

This clonotype was detected a few times. V and J are TRBV2 and TRBJ2-1; no clear D gene. Germline loops: CDR1 SNHLY, CDR2 FYNNEI. CDR3 length: 9 amino acids. In nucleotides, the CDR3 is TGTCCCGACGATTACGAGCAGTTCTTC. Its protein product is CPDDYEQFF.

This clonotype was seen repeatedly, ten times or more. The V and J genes are TRBV6-1 and TRBJ1-1; unclear D gene. The CDR3 contains 13 residues. Per the germline V gene, CDR1 is MNHNS and CDR2 is SASEGT. V gave up 6 bases and J gave up 1 base, with 9 bases separating them. The CDR3 DNA sequence: TGTGCCAGCAGCGACAAACCGAACACTGAAGCTTTCTTT. This encodes CASSDKPNTEAFF.

This clonotype was counted between two and nine times. V gene TRBV21-1 combines with J gene TRBJ2-7; the table's D call of TRBD2 was not tested on the DNA. TRBV21-1 is termed a pseudogene. The CDR3 contains 15 residues. The CDR3 here is CASSKGGQRDYEQYF. CDR3 DNA: TGTGCCAGCAGCAAAGGAGGGCAGCGGGACTACGAGCAGTACTTC.

This clonotype came up many times. The chain recombines TRBV6-6 with TRBJ2-2; D not certain. V was trimmed by 6 bases and J by 2 bases, leaving 7 bases between them. This CDR3 has 13 amino acids. From germline, CDR1 is MNHNY and CDR2 SVGAGI (reference sequence). The CDR3 nucleotides read TGTGCCAGCAGGGCAAAAAACACCGGGGAGCTGTTTTTT. Translating it yields CASRAKNTGELFF.

This clonotype was seen at least ten times. The gene calls are TRBV5-1 and TRBJ1-2; D may be TRBD1 (5 bases). V shed 4 bases and J shed 3 bases, with 10 bases lying between them. The CDR3 sequence is 13 residues long. Germline-derived CDR1 and CDR2 are SGHRS and YFSETQ. The CDR3 nucleotides are TGCGCCAGCAGCCACCGACAGCACTATGGCTACACCTTC. Its protein product is CASSHRQHYGYTF. The whole variable domain, filled in from reference TRBV5-1 and TRBJ1-2, reads KAGVTQTPRYLIKTRGQQVTLSCSPISGHRSVSWYQQTPGQGLQFLFEYFSETQRNKGNFPGRFSGRQFSNSRSEMNVSTLELGDSALYLCASSHRQHYGYTFGSGTRLTVV.

This clonotype was detected ten times or more. The chain employs TRBV20-1 and TRBJ1-4; the match to TRBD1 covers 7 bases. The CDR3 is 16 amino acids. V shed 5 bases and J 2 bases; nucleotides not matched to a gene: 11. Germline loops: CDR1 DFQATT, CDR2 SNEGSKA (reference sequence). CDR3 amino acids: CSAPGGPSTTNEKLFF. The CDR3 DNA reads TGCAGTGCTCCAGGGGGGCCGTCAACTACTAATGAAAAACTGTTTTTT.

This clonotype was seen ten or more times. The chain combines TRBV10-3 with TRBJ2-3, with 8 bases aligning to TRBD1. Germline lookup yields CDR1 ENHRY and CDR2 SYGVKD. V gave up 4 bases and J gave up 0 bases; unmatched junction bases: 9. The CDR3 is made up of 17 amino acids. The CDR3 spells CAISAPWGQESTDTQYF. The DNA for the CDR3 is TGTGCCATCAGTGCGCCATGGGGACAGGAGAGCACAGATACGCAGTATTTT.

This clonotype was seen at least ten times. The rearrangement joins TRBV14 to TRBJ2-1, with D perhaps TRBD2 (6 bases). The CDR3 totals 15 residues. Germline V gives CDR1 SGHDN, CDR2 FVKESK. Deletions cut 2 bases from V and 4 bases from J, with 12 bases between. As DNA, the CDR3 is TGTGCCAGCAGCCAAAGTAGCGGCCTGTACAATGAGCAGTTCTTC. This translates into CASSQSSGLYNEQFF.

This clonotype was recorded at least ten times. The gene calls are TRBV10-2 and TRBJ2-5; D is possibly TRBD2 (6 bases). The CDR3 contains 14 residues. V lost 10 bases to trimming and J lost 1 base, with 16 bases between them. Germline values: CDR1 WSHSY, CDR2 SAAADI. CDR3 in DNA: TGCGCCACCCGACAGATAGCGGCCCAAGAGACCCAGTACTTC. It specifies CATRQIAAQETQYF.

The chain is built from TRBV9 and TRBJ2-7; D gene unclear. Trimming pared 2 bases from V and 4 bases from J, leaving 10 bases between. Germline assignment: CDR1 SGDLS and CDR2 YYNGEE. The CDR3 consists of 13 residues. The CDR3 here is CASSVTTKYEQYF. The CDR3 DNA follows: TGTGCCAGCAGCGTTACCACAAAATACGAGCAGTACTTC.

Many counts were recorded for this clonotype. The chain has TRBV11-2 and TRBJ2-1; D is ambiguous. The V end was cut by 5 bases, the J end by 5 bases, with 7 bases between. The CDR3 has 12 amino acids. Per germline, CDR1 SGHAT and CDR2 FQNNGV. The DNA of the CDR3 is TGTGCCAGCAGCCCCTGGGACAATGAGCAGTTCTTC. Protein sequence: CASSPWDNEQFF. Supplemented by reference TRBV11-2 and TRBJ2-1, the full variable domain reads EAGVAQSPRYKIIEKRQSVAFWCNPISGHATLYWYQQILGQGPKLLIQFQNNGVVDDSQLPKDRFSAERLKGVDSTLKIQPAKLEDSAVYLCASSPWDNEQFFGPGTRLTVL.

This clonotype was counted at least ten times. The genes are TRBV7-9 and TRBJ2-7; D perhaps matches TRBD1 (5 bases). Deletions cut 4 bases from V and 1 base from J, with 20 bases between. Germline V gene data show CDR1 as SEHNR and CDR2 as FQNEAQ (reference sequence). This CDR3 spans 17 amino acids. CDR3 nucleotides: TGTGCCAGCAGCTCAATCCGACCCGAAGCAGGGTCCTACGAGCAGTACTTC. Translated: CASSSIRPEAGSYEQYF.

V gene TRBV20-1 combines with J gene TRBJ2-4; D is perhaps TRBD2 (6 bases). The CDR3 runs to 14 residues. Between the trimmed V and J ends, which lost 1 base and 5 bases, there was a span of 12 bases. Germline loops: CDR1 DFQATT, CDR2 SNEGSKA (reference sequence). The CDR3 DNA follows: TGCAGTGCTAGAGTGGCGGGGTGGGAAAACATTCAGTACTTC. This sequence encodes CSARVAGWENIQYF.

The table lists this clonotype with many counts. The chain combines TRBV20-1 with TRBJ2-2; D assignment may be TRBD1 or TRBD2 (6 bases each). CDR1 is DFQATT and CDR2 is SNEGSKA in the germline V gene (reference sequence). CDR3 length equals 12 residues. Written as DNA, the CDR3 is TGCAGCCAACGGGGGCGCGCCGGGGAGCTGTTTTTT. Residues: CSQRGRAGELFF.